The clone carrying this TCR beta chain was seen only once. Its target is not known. These data originate in a study of OX40 agonist ivuxolimab in advanced cancers. Study-level background: All patients had ivuxolimab intravenously every 2 weeks at 0.01 to 10 mg/kg. Prior therapy, whether anti-PD-1, anti-PD-L1 or anti-CTLA-4, was allowed, and about 40% had some. At 82.7% male, the cohort had a mean age of 60 years, ranging from about 20 to 79.

General observations from the study: Researchers report that CD8+ T cells had, on average, more expanded clones than CD4+.

The CDR3 is made up of 16 amino acids. CDR1 is SGHTA, CDR2 FQGNSA, per germline. Trimming cost V 1 base and J 0 bases, with 11 bases left between them. The table came from immunoSEQ multiplex PCR; TCRdb's copy has only in-frame clones and leaves some out. The profile covers tens of thousands of clones, with less than 90% appearing a single time and around 4.5% taken by the ten largest. Here the sequenced sample was CD4+ or CD8+ T cells sorted from blood, taken in a trial of the OX40 agonist ivuxolimab. This sequence was found in an adult with an advanced solid tumor such as melanoma, head and neck, liver or kidney cancer. This rearrangement joins TRBV7-2 to TRBJ2-3; possibly TRBD1 or TRBD2 for D (5 bases each). The CDR3 nucleotides are TGTGCCAGCAGCTTAGTAGGGGACGCTAGCACAGATACGCAGTATTTT. This gives the protein CASSLVGDASTDTQYF.